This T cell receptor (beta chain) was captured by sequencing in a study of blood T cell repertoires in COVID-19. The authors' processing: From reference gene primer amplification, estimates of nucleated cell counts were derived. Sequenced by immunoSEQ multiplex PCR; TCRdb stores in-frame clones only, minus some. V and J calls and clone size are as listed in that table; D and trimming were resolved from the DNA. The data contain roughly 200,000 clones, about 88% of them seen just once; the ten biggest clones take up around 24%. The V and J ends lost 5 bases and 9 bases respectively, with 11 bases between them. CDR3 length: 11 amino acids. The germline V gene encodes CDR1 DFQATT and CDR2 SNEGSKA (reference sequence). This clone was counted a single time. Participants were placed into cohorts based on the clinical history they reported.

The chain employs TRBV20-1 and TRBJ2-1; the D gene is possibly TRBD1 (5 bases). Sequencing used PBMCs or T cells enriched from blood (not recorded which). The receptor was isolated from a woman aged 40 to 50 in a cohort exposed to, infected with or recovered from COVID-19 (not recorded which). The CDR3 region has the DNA TGCAGTGCTCCTAGGGGCGGTGAGCAGTTCTTC. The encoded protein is CSAPRGGEQFF.